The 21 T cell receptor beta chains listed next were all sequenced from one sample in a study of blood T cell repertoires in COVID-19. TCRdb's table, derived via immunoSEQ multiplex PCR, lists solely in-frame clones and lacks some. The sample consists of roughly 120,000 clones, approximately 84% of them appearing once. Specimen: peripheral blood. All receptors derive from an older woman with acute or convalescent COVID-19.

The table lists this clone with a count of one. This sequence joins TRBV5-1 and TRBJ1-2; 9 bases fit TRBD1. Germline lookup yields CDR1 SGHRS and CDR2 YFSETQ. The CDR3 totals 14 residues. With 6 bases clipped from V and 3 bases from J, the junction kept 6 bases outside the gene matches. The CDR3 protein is CASKPGQGDYGYTF. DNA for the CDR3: TGCGCCAGCAAACCGGGACAGGGTGACTATGGCTACACCTTC.

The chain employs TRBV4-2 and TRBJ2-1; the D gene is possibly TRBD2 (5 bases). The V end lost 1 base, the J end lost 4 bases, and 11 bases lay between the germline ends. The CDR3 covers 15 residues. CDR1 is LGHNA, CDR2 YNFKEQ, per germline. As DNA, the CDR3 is TGTGCCAGCAGCCAAGGAGGGCAGTTATACAATGAGCAGTTCTTC. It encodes CASSQGGQLYNEQFF.

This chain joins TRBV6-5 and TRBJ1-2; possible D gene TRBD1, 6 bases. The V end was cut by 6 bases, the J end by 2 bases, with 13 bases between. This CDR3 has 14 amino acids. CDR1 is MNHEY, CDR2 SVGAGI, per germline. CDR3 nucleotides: TGTGCCAGCAGGACCCGACAGGAGAACTATGGCTACACCTTC. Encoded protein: CASRTRQENYGYTF.

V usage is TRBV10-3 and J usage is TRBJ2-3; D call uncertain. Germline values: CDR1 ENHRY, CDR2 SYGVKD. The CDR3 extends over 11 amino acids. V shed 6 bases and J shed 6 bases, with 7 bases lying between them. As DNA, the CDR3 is TGTGCCATCAGAAACCAGGATACGCAGTATTTT. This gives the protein CAIRNQDTQYF.

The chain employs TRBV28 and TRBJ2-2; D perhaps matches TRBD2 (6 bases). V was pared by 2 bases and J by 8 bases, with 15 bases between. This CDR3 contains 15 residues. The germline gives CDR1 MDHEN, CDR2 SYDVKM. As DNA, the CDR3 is TGTGCCAGCAGTTTAGGAGGGCCCCGTATGGGGGAGCTGTTTTTT. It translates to CASSLGGPRMGELFF.

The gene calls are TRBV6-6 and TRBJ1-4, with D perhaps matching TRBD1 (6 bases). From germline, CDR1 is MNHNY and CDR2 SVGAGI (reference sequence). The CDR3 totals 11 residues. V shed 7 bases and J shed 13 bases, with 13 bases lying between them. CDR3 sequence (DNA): TGTGCCAGCAAGGGAGGGGGATCACTGTTTTTT. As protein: CASKGGGSLFF.

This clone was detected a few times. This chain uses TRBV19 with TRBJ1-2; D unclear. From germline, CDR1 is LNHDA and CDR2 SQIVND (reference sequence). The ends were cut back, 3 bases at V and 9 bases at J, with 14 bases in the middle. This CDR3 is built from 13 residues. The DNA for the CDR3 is TGTGCCAGTAGTATTGTAGCAGCGCCTAGCTACACCTTC. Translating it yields CASSIVAAPSYTF.

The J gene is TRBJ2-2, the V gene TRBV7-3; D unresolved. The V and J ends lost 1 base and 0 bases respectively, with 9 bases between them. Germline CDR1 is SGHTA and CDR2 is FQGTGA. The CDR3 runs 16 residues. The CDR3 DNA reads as TGTGCCAGCAGCTTAAATCCCCAGACGAACACCGGGGAGCTGTTTTTT. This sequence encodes CASSLNPQTNTGELFF.

The CDR3 protein is CASRTDNSGQPQHF. CDR3 coding DNA: TGTGCCAGCAGAACGGACAACTCGGGTCAGCCCCAGCATTTT. The chain recombines TRBV2 with TRBJ1-5, with D tentatively TRBD1 (5 bases). This CDR3 has 14 amino acids. Germline values: CDR1 SNHLY, CDR2 FYNNEI. The V and J ends lost 6 bases and 6 bases respectively, with 15 bases between them.

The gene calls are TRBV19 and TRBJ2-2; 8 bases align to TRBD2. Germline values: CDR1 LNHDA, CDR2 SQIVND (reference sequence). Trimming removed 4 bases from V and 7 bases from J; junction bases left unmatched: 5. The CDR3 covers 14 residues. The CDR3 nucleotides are TGTGCCAGTAGTACCTCGGGGGGGGTCGGGGAGCTGTTTTTT. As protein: CASSTSGGVGELFF.

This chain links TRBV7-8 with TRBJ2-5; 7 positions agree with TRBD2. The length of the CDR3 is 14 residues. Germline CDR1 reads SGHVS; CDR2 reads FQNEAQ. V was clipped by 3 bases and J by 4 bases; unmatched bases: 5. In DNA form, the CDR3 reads TGTGCCAGCAGCTTCGGGCAGCGGGGAGAGACCCAGTACTTC. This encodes CASSFGQRGETQYF.

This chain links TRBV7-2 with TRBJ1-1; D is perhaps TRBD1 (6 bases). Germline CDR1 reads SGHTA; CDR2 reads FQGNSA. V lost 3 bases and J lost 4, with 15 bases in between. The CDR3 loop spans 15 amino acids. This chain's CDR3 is CASSFRAGEGTEAFF. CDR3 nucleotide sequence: TGTGCCAGCAGCTTTAGGGCAGGGGAGGGCACTGAAGCTTTCTTT.

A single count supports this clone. This CDR3 is CASSLNSQETQYF. The CDR3, as DNA: TGTGCCAGCAGCTTGAACAGTCAAGAGACCCAGTACTTC. The chain carries TRBV11-3 and TRBJ2-5, with D hard to call. CDR1 SGHNT and CDR2 YENEEA come from the germline V gene. V was clipped by 3 bases and J by 2 bases, with 7 bases between them. The CDR3 has 13 amino acids. The full variable domain, in which reference TRBV11-3 and TRBJ2-5 provide the parts outside the CDR3, is EAGVVQSPRYKIIEKKQPVAFWCNPISGHNTLYWYLQNLGQGPELLIRYENEEAVDDSQLPKDRFSAERLKGVDSTLKIQPAELGDSAVYLCASSLNSQETQYFGPGTRLLVL.

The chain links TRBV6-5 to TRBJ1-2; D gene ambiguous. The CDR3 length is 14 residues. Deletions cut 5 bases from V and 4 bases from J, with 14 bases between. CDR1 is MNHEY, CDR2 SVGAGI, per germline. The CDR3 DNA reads TGTGCCAGCAGTCGGCAACGGGATGTCTATGGCTACACCTTC. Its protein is CASSRQRDVYGYTF.

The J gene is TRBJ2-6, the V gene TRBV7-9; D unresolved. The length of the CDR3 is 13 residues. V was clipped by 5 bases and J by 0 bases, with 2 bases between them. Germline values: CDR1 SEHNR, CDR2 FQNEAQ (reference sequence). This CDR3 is CASSRSGANVLTF. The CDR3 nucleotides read TGTGCCAGCAGCCGCTCTGGGGCCAACGTCCTGACTTTC.

The chain's CDR3 is CASSGGPGTGFAEQYF. The DNA for the CDR3 is TGTGCCAGCAGCGGCGGCCCCGGGACAGGGTTCGCCGAGCAGTACTTC. The chain links TRBV5-6 to TRBJ2-7; 9 nucleotides align to TRBD1. This CDR3 contains 16 residues. The germline gives CDR1 SGHDT, CDR2 YYEEEE. The J segment lost 6 bases and the V segment lost 4 bases, leaving 14 bases of the junction unmatched.

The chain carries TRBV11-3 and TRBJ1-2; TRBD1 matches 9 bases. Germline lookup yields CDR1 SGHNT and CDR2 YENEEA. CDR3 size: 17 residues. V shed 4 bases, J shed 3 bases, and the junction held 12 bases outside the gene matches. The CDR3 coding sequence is TGTGCCAGCAGCTCCGGGACAGGGTTAAATTTTTACTATGGCTACACCTTC. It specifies CASSSGTGLNFYYGYTF.

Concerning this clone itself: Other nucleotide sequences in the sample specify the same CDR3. The CDR3 loop is CASSQSGGGTDTQYF. The CDR3 region has the DNA TGTGCCAGCAGCCAGTCGGGGGGGGGCACAGATACGCAGTATTTT. This sequence joins TRBV3-1 (or the pseudogene TRBV3-2) and TRBJ2-3, with 8 positions matching TRBD2. This CDR3 is 15 amino acids long. Germline CDR1 reads LGHDT; CDR2 reads YNNKEL (reference sequence). Trimming removed 3 bases from V and 1 base from J; junction bases left unmatched: 3.

The CDR3 coding sequence is TGTGCCAGCAGTTTATCAACAGGGGGCGATGGCTACACCTTC. Translating it yields CASSLSTGGDGYTF. This chain joins TRBV27 and TRBJ1-2; 9 nucleotides match TRBD1. Germline loops: CDR1 MNHEY, CDR2 SMNVEV (reference sequence). V was pared by 0 bases and J by 6 bases, with 2 bases of the junction left unmatched. The CDR3 covers 14 residues.

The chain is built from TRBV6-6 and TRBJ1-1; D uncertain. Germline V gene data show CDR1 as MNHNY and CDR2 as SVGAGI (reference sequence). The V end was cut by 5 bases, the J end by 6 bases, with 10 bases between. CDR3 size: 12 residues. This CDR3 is CASSPRQAEAFF. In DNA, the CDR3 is TGTGCCAGCAGTCCACGTCAGGCTGAAGCTTTCTTT.

The CDR3 DNA sequence: TGCGCCAGCAGCTTGGGGGACAACCAAGGGGATACGCAGTATTTT. The encoded protein is CASSLGDNQGDTQYF. This chain connects TRBV5-1 to TRBJ2-3; D is possibly TRBD1 (6 bases). CDR3 length: 15 residues. V was trimmed by 0 bases and J by 6 bases, leaving 14 bases between them. The germline gives CDR1 SGHRS, CDR2 YFSETQ.